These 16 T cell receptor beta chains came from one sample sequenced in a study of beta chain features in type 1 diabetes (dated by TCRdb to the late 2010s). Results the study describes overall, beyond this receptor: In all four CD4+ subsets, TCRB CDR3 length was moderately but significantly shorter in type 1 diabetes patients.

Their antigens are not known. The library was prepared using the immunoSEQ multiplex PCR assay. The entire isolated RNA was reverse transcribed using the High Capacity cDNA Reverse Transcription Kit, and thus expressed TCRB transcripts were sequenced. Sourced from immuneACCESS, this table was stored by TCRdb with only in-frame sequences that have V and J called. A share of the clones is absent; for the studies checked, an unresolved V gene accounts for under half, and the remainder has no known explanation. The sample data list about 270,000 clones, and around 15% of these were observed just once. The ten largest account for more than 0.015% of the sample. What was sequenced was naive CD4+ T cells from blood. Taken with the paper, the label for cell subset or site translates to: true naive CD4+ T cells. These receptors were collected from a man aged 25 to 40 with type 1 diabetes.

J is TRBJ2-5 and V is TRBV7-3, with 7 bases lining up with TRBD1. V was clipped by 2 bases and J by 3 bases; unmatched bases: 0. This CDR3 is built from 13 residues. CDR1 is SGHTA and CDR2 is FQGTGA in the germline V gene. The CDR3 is CASSLGTEETQYF. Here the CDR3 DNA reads TGTGCCAGCAGCTTAGGGACAGAAGAGACCCAGTACTTC.

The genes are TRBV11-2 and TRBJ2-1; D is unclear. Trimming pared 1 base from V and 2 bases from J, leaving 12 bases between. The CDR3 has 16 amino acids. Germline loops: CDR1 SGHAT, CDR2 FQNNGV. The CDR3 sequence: CASSLGRGTTYNEQFF. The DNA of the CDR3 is TGTGCCAGCAGCTTAGGCCGCGGTACTACCTACAATGAGCAGTTCTTC.

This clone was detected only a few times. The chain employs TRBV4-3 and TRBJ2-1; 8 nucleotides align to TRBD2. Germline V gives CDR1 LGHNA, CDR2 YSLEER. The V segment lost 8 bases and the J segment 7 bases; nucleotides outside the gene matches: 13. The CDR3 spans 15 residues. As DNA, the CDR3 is TGCGCCAGCGGACCAGCTAGCGGGCCTTTGAATGAGCAGTTCTTC. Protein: CASGPASGPLNEQFF.

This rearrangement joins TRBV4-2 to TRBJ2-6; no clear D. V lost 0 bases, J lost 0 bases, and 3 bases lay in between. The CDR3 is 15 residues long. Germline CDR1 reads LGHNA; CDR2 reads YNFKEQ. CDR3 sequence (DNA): TGTGCCAGCAGCCAAGACAGCTCTGGGGCCAACGTCCTGACTTTC. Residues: CASSQDSSGANVLTF.

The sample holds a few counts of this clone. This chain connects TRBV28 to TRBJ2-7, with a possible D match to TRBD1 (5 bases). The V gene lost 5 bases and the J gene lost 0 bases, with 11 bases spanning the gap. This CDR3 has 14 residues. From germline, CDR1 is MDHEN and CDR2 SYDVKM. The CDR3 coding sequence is TGTGCCAGCAGTCAGGGCGGAAACTCCTACGAGCAGTACTTC. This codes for CASSQGGNSYEQYF.

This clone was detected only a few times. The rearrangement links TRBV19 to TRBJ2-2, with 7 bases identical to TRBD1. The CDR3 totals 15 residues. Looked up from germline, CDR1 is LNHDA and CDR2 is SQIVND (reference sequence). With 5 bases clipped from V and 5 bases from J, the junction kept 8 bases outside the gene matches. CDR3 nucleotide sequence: TGTGCCAGTAGTGTAAGACAGGGTCAAACCGGGGAGCTGTTTTTT. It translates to CASSVRQGQTGELFF.

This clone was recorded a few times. CDR3 sequence: CASSERSGRAMSEQFF. CDR3 nucleotide sequence: TGTGCCAGCAGCGAACGGAGCGGGAGGGCCATGAGTGAGCAGTTCTTC. The gene calls are TRBV11-3 and TRBJ2-1; 10 nucleotides match TRBD2. The V segment lost 5 bases and the J segment 9 bases; nucleotides outside the gene matches: 13. The CDR3 extends over 16 amino acids. CDR1 is SGHNT and CDR2 is YENEEA in the germline V gene.

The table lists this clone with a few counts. The CDR3: CSVTDGGSNQPQHF. In DNA, the CDR3 is TGCAGCGTTACGGACGGGGGTAGCAATCAGCCCCAGCATTTT. The chain combines TRBV29-1 with TRBJ1-5; tentative D call: TRBD1 (5 bases). Trimming cost V 5 bases and J 0 bases, with 11 bases left between them. CDR1 and CDR2 from the germline V gene are SQVTM and ANQGSEA. CDR3 size: 14 residues.

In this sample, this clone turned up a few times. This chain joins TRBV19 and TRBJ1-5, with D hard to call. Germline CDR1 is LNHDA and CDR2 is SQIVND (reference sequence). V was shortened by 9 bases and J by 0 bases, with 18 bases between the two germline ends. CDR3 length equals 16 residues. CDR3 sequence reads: CASIERSQHSNQPQHF. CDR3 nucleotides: TGTGCCAGCATCGAACGTTCCCAACATAGCAATCAGCCCCAGCATTTT. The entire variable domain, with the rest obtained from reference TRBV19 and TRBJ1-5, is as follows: DGGITQSPKYLFRKEGQNVTLSCEQNLNHDAMYWYRQDPGQGLRLIYYSQIVNDFQKGDIAEGYSVSREKKESFPLTVTSAQKNPTAFYLCASIERSQHSNQPQHFGDGTRLSIL.

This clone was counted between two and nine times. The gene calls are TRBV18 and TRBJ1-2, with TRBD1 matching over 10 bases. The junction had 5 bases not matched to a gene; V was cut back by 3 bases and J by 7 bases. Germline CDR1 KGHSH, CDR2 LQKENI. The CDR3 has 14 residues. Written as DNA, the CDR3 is TGTGCCAGCTCACCTCCGGGACAGGGGTCTGGCTACACCTTC. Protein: CASSPPGQGSGYTF. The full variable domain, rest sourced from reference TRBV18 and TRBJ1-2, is NAGVMQNPRHLVRRRGQEARLRCSPMKGHSHVYWYRQLPEEGLKFMVYLQKENIIDESGMPKERFSAEFPKEGPSILRIQQVVRGDSAAYFCASSPPGQGSGYTFGSGTRLTVV.

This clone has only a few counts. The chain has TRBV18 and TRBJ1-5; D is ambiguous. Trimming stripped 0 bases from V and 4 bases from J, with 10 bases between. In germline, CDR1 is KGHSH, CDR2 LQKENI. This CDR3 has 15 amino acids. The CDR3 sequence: CASSPPTGDNQPQHF. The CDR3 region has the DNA TGTGCCAGCTCACCACCGACCGGGGATAATCAGCCCCAGCATTTT.

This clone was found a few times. The CDR3 DNA reads TGTGCCAGCAGCCTCGGGTCGCGCAACTACGAGCAGTACTTC. It codes for CASSLGSRNYEQYF. This chain uses TRBV7-9 with TRBJ2-7; D is unresolved. The CDR3 length is 14 residues. Between the trimmed V and J ends, which lost 5 bases and 3 bases, there was a span of 14 bases. Germline V gene data show CDR1 as SEHNR and CDR2 as FQNEAQ (reference sequence).

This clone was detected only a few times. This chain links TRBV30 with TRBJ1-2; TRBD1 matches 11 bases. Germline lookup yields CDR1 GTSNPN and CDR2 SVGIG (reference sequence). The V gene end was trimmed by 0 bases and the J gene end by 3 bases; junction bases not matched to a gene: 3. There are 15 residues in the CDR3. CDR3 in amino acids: CAWSVSGQGDYGYTF. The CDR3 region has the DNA TGTGCCTGGAGTGTGTCGGGACAGGGGGACTATGGCTACACCTTC.

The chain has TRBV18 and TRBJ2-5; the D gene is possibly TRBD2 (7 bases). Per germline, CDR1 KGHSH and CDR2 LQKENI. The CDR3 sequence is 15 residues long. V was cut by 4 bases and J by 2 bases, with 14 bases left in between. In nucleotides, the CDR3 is TGTGCCAGCTCACTCGCGGGGGCTCCACAAGAGACCCAGTACTTC. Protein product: CASSLAGAPQETQYF.

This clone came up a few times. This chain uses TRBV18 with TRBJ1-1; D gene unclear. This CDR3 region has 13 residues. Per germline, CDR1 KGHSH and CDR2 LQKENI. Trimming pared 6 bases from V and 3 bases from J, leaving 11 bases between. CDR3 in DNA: TGTGCCAGCTCCCCCGGGTACGACACTGAAGCTTTCTTT. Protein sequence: CASSPGYDTEAFF.

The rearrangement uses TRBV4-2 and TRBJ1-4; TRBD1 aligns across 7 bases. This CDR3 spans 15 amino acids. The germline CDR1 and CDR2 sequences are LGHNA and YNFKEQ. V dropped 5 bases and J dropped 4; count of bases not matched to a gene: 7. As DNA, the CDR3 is TGTGCCAGCAGCGATCACAGGGGCAATAATGAAAAACTGTTTTTT. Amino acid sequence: CASSDHRGNNEKLFF.